A single sample gave rise to the 31 T cell receptor beta chains below, sequenced in a study of cytomegalovirus exposure and HLA in healthy donors. Use of 60 Vbeta and 13 Jbeta primers characterized the PCR. The assay was immunoSEQ multiplex PCR, and TCRdb's table has in-frame clones only and misses some. The table records under 130,000 clones, 65% to 85% of them present only once. Sample: PBMCs. These TCRs come from a male donor in good health and CMV-seronegative.

The chain carries TRBV7-6 and TRBJ2-7; possible D gene TRBD1, 6 bases. This CDR3 spans 13 amino acids. Trimming cost V 5 bases and J 9 bases, with 17 bases left between them. Germline-derived CDR1 and CDR2 are SGHVS and FNYEAQ. The CDR3 is CASSVTGSNGQYF. DNA of the CDR3: TGTGCCAGCAGCGTGACAGGCAGCAACGGGCAGTACTTC.

With regard to this clone: At one of its ends the junction is not consistent with the germline gene, which may arise from a read error. The chain uses TRBV4-3 and TRBJ2-1; 9 bases are shared with TRBD2. Germline values: CDR1 LGHNA, CDR2 YSLEER. The CDR3 is 16 amino acids. CDR3 loop: CASGQGSSGRNNEQFF. The CDR3 DNA reads TGCGCCAGCGGCCAAGGAAGTAGCGGGAGAAACAATGAGCAGTTCTTC.

The sample holds one count of this clone. The chain carries TRBV10-3 and TRBJ2-2; TRBD1 aligns across 7 bases. The CDR3 has 12 amino acids. Trimming at V came to 8 bases and at J to 6 bases, leaving 3 bases not matched to a gene. Germline CDR1 and CDR2: ENHRY and SYGVKD. Here the CDR3 reads CAIRTGPGELFF. In DNA form, the CDR3 reads TGTGCCATCCGGACAGGTCCCGGGGAGCTGTTTTTT.

The J gene is TRBJ2-3, the V gene TRBV4-3, with D maybe TRBD2 (5 bases). The V end lost 4 bases, the J end lost 2 bases, and 13 bases lay between the germline ends. Per the germline V gene, CDR1 is LGHNA and CDR2 is YSLEER. This CDR3 region has 15 residues. The CDR3 region is CASSPEGAFTDTQYF. CDR3 in DNA: TGCGCCAGCAGCCCCGAGGGCGCGTTCACAGATACGCAGTATTTT.

V is TRBV29-1 and J is TRBJ1-1; D gene ambiguous. The CDR3 loop spans 11 amino acids. Germline CDR1 is SQVTM and CDR2 is ANQGSEA. The ends were cut back, 4 bases at V and 2 bases at J, with 5 bases in the middle. The CDR3 coding sequence is TGCAGCGTTGTCAGAAACACTGAAGCTTTCTTT. Protein sequence: CSVVRNTEAFF.

This rearrangement joins TRBV4-3 to TRBJ2-3, with D unresolved. The CDR3 contains 14 residues. Per germline, CDR1 LGHNA and CDR2 YSLEER. With 0 bases removed from V and 3 bases from J, the gap between germline ends came to 7 bases. CDR3 nucleotides: TGCGCCAGCAGCCAAGATGTCCGGACAGATACGCAGTATTTT. This codes for CASSQDVRTDTQYF.

The chain employs TRBV2 and TRBJ2-5, with a weak D call TRBD2 (6 bases). The V gene lost 6 bases and the J gene lost 7 bases, with 12 bases spanning the gap. Germline-derived CDR1 and CDR2 are SNHLY and FYNNEI. CDR3 size: 12 residues. CDR3: CASRVGGGTQYF. The CDR3 bases are TGTGCCAGCAGGGTTGGGGGAGGGACCCAGTACTTC.

The chain combines TRBV27 with TRBJ1-5, with D unresolved. V dropped 6 bases and J dropped 1 base, with 10 bases sitting between them. The CDR3 has 14 residues. Germline CDR1 MNHEY, CDR2 SMNVEV (reference sequence). This CDR3 is CASRGGLSNQPQHF. DNA of the CDR3: TGTGCCAGCAGGGGTGGACTGAGCAATCAGCCCCAGCATTTT.

The chain has TRBV11-3 and TRBJ2-5; 7 nucleotides align to TRBD1. The trim removed 5 bases at V and 9 bases at J, leaving 15 bases unmatched. The germline CDR1 and CDR2 sequences are SGHNT and YENEEA. This CDR3 region has 15 residues. As DNA, the CDR3 is TGTGCCAGCAGCGCTCGGACAGGCGGGCCACCCTCCCAGTACTTC. It encodes CASSARTGGPPSQYF.

The rearrangement uses TRBV15 and TRBJ1-3; the match to TRBD1 covers 8 bases. This CDR3 contains 14 residues. Germline CDR1 LNHNV, CDR2 YYDKDF (reference sequence). The V and J ends lost 4 bases and 6 bases, in that order; junction bases with no gene match: 5. CDR3 bases: TGTGCCACCAGCACCGGGACAGGAGCAAACACCATATATTTT. This sequence encodes CATSTGTGANTIYF. The complete variable domain, with remaining parts taken from reference TRBV15 and TRBJ1-3, reads DAMVIQNPRYQVTQFGKPVTLSCSQTLNHNVMYWYQQKSSQAPKLLFHYYDKDFNNEADTPDNFQSRRPNTSFCFLDIRSPGLGDTAMYLCATSTGTGANTIYFGEGSWLTVV.

This chain joins TRBV12-5 and TRBJ2-3; the match to TRBD2 covers 10 bases. V lost 3 bases and J lost 6; bases outside the gene matches: 3. The length of the CDR3 is 14 residues. Per germline, CDR1 LGHNT and CDR2 FRNRAP. The CDR3 protein is CASGLAGGADTQYF. CDR3 DNA: TGTGCTAGTGGTTTAGCGGGAGGGGCCGATACGCAGTATTTT.

J is TRBJ2-2 and V is TRBV5-4, with 8 bases matching TRBD1. V lost 0 bases and J lost 7; bases outside the gene matches: 2. The germline gives CDR1 SGHNT, CDR2 YYREEE (reference sequence). The CDR3 runs 14 residues. CDR3 bases: TGTGCCAGCAGCTTGGGTGGGACAGGCGGGGAGCTGTTTTTT. It is translated as CASSLGGTGGELFF.

The gene calls are TRBV10-2 and TRBJ2-3; TRBD1 agrees at 7 bases. The germline V gene encodes CDR1 WSHSY and CDR2 SAAADI. With 6 bases clipped from V and 4 bases from J, the junction kept 4 bases outside the gene matches. The CDR3 sequence is 13 residues long. The CDR3 reads CASSYTGADTQYF. The DNA of the CDR3 is TGCGCCAGCAGCTATACAGGGGCAGATACGCAGTATTTT.

In its sample, this clone was seen once. V usage is TRBV11-3 and J usage is TRBJ2-7; D perhaps matches TRBD2 (5 bases). Germline V lookup: CDR1 SGHNT, CDR2 YENEEA. The CDR3 covers 14 residues. The V and J ends lost 5 bases and 0 bases respectively, with 11 bases between them. In nucleotides, the CDR3 is TGTGCCAGCAGCGAGGCTAGCAGCTCCTACGAGCAGTACTTC. It translates to CASSEASSSYEQYF.

This chain connects TRBV9 to TRBJ2-1; 8 bases align to TRBD1. Germline-derived CDR1 and CDR2 are SGDLS and YYNGEE. The CDR3 has 14 residues. J lost 8 bases, V lost 4 bases, and 8 bases had no gene match. CDR3 sequence reads: CASSQTGQAYEQFF. DNA for the CDR3: TGTGCCAGCAGCCAGACGGGACAGGCGTATGAGCAGTTCTTC.

The rearrangement uses TRBV7-3 and TRBJ2-4; D uncertain. Trimming cost V 3 bases and J 6 bases, with 18 bases left between them. This CDR3 region has 16 residues. CDR1 SGHTA and CDR2 FQGTGA come from the germline V gene. CDR3 nucleotide sequence: TGTGCCAGCAGCTTGCCGAGGTCTCCGTGGCGAAACATTCAGTACTTC. Translating it yields CASSLPRSPWRNIQYF.

The J gene is TRBJ2-1, the V gene TRBV7-2, with D maybe TRBD2 (6 bases). The length of the CDR3 is 14 residues. V dropped 5 bases and J dropped 8 bases, with 16 bases sitting between them. From germline, CDR1 is SGHTA and CDR2 FQGNSA. This CDR3 is CASSLVLASDEQFF. The CDR3 coding sequence is TGTGCCAGCAGCCTGGTACTAGCTTCAGATGAGCAGTTCTTC. The whole variable domain, filled in from reference TRBV7-2 and TRBJ2-1, reads GAGVSQSPSNKVTEKGKDVELRCDPISGHTALYWYRQSLGQGLEFLIYFQGNSAPDKSGLPSDRFSAERTGGSVSTLTIQRTQQEDSAVYLCASSLVLASDEQFFGPGTRLTVL.

This clone was observed a few times. The genes are TRBV7-9 and TRBJ2-7, with 11 bases fitting TRBD2. The ends lost 6 bases at V and 4 bases at J; junction bases unmatched: 8. CDR1 and CDR2 (germline): SEHNR, FQNEAQ (reference sequence). The CDR3 extends over 15 amino acids. The CDR3 loop is CASRNGTSGSYEQYF. The CDR3 DNA reads as TGTGCCAGCAGGAACGGTACTAGCGGGAGTTACGAGCAGTACTTC.

The CDR3 spells CASSWSVAGVPDTQYF. In nucleotides, the CDR3 is TGTGCCAGCAGCTGGTCAGTAGCGGGAGTCCCAGATACGCAGTATTTT. The chain is built from TRBV5-4 and TRBJ2-3; 9 bases match TRBD2. V lost 3 bases, J lost 4 bases, and 9 bases stayed unmatched. Germline-derived CDR1 and CDR2 are SGHNT and YYREEE (reference sequence). This CDR3 has 16 amino acids.

The chain couples TRBV9 to TRBJ2-5; TRBD1 is a possible D gene (7 bases). The J call may not be correct, given that the DNA end is closer to TRBJ2-7. The CDR3 length is 14 residues. Germline V gene data show CDR1 as SGDLS and CDR2 as YYNGEE. The CDR3 protein is CASSSQGGSYEQYF. CDR3 coding DNA: TGTGCCAGCAGCTCCCAGGGGGGAAGCTACGAGCAGTACTTC.

Here the CDR3 DNA reads TGTGCCAGCAGCTTGCCCCCGGGACTAGAGGCAAACGAGCAGTACTTC. Translating it yields CASSLPPGLEANEQYF. The V call is TRBV5-4, the J call TRBJ2-7; 8 bases line up with TRBD2. Germline V gene sequence: CDR1 SGHNT, CDR2 YYREEE (reference sequence). The CDR3 contains 16 residues. Trimming took 1 base from V and 5 from J; bases not matched to a gene: 11.

The chain is built from TRBV7-9 and TRBJ1-1, with D tentatively TRBD1 (5 bases). Trimming pared 1 base from V and 6 bases from J, leaving 12 bases between. This CDR3 is built from 14 residues. The V gene's germline CDR1 is SEHNR and CDR2 FQNEAQ (reference sequence). In nucleotides, the CDR3 is TGTGCCAGCAGCTTAGATGGGGCTGGGGCTGAAGCTTTCTTT. Protein: CASSLDGAGAEAFF.

The chain links TRBV4-1 to TRBJ2-5, with 11 bases matching TRBD2. V shed 0 bases and J 2 bases; nucleotides not matched to a gene: 8. Germline V gives CDR1 MGHRA, CDR2 YSYEKL. The CDR3 has 18 residues. CDR3 loop: CASSQDKSGLAEQETQYF. The CDR3 DNA reads TGCGCCAGCAGCCAAGATAAATCGGGACTAGCGGAACAAGAGACCCAGTACTTC.

The chain carries TRBV9 and TRBJ2-5; D perhaps matches TRBD2 (5 bases). CDR1 is SGDLS and CDR2 is YYNGEE in the germline V gene. The CDR3 covers 17 residues. The ends were cut back, 0 bases at V and 1 base at J, with 16 bases in the middle. CDR3 nucleotides: TGTGCCAGCAGCGTAGACGCCGAGGGAGTGGGCCAAGAGACCCAGTACTTC. It encodes CASSVDAEGVGQETQYF.

This clone was observed a single time. The rearrangement links TRBV11-2 to TRBJ2-1, with 9 nucleotides matching TRBD1. From germline, CDR1 is SGHAT and CDR2 FQNNGV. J was trimmed by 3 bases and V by 1 base; bases with no gene match: 4. This CDR3 is built from 16 residues. The CDR3 loop reads CASSLGAGQGYNEQFF. The CDR3 coding sequence is TGTGCCAGCAGCTTAGGGGCGGGACAGGGCTACAATGAGCAGTTCTTC.

The J gene is TRBJ1-1, the V gene TRBV18; 9 nucleotides line up with TRBD1. Germline CDR1 is KGHSH and CDR2 is LQKENI. After removal of 4 bases from V and 1 base from J, the junction contained 4 bases not matched to a gene. CDR3 length: 15 residues. For the CDR3, the DNA is TGTGCCAGCTCACAGACAGGGGGTAAGAACACTGAAGCTTTCTTT. Its protein is CASSQTGGKNTEAFF.

This clone was recorded only once. This chain connects TRBV4-3 to TRBJ2-7, with TRBD2 matching 9 bases. The CDR3 has 16 amino acids. Germline-derived CDR1 and CDR2 are LGHNA and YSLEER. V was clipped by 0 bases and J by 4 bases; unmatched bases: 7. The CDR3 loop is CASSQDSSGRQYEQYF. In DNA form, the CDR3 reads TGCGCCAGCAGCCAAGATTCCAGCGGGAGGCAGTACGAGCAGTACTTC.

The rearrangement uses TRBV28 and TRBJ2-3, with 7 nucleotides matching TRBD2. Germline trimming cut 7 bases from V and 5 bases from J; bases unmatched to any gene: 12. The CDR3 extends over 15 amino acids. CDR1 MDHEN and CDR2 SYDVKM come from the germline V gene. The CDR3 nucleotides read TGTGCCAGCATTCCAGTGGCGGGAGTCAAAGATACGCAGTATTTT. It specifies CASIPVAGVKDTQYF. Looking up the rest from reference TRBV28 and TRBJ2-3 gives the full variable domain: DVKVTQSSRYLVKRTGEKVFLECVQDMDHENMFWYRQDPGLGLRLIYFSYDVKMKEKGDIPEGYSVSREKKERFSLILESASTNQTSMYLCASIPVAGVKDTQYFGPGTRLTVL.

Remarks on this clone: Distinct nucleotide sequences in the sample also encode this CDR3. This chain joins TRBV19 and TRBJ2-2; 12 positions agree with TRBD2. CDR1 is LNHDA, CDR2 SQIVND, per germline (reference sequence). This CDR3 is built from 15 residues. J lost 4 bases, V lost 8 bases, and 5 bases had no gene match. CDR3 in amino acids: CASLTSGSLTGELFF. The CDR3 nucleotides read TGTGCCAGTTTGACTAGCGGGAGTCTCACCGGGGAGCTGTTTTTT.

The chain joins TRBV7-2 to TRBJ2-7; a weak D match, TRBD2 (5 bases). CDR1 is SGHTA and CDR2 is FQGNSA in the germline V gene. Deletions cut 8 bases from V and 2 bases from J, with 16 bases between. CDR3 length equals 14 residues. This chain's CDR3 is CASGWASRAYEQYF. CDR3 sequence (DNA): TGTGCCAGCGGGTGGGCTAGCCGCGCCTACGAGCAGTACTTC.

This chain connects TRBV2 to TRBJ2-3, with D perhaps matching TRBD2 (6 bases). Germline CDR1 is SNHLY and CDR2 is FYNNEI. Trimming removed 7 bases at V and 6 bases at J, with 17 bases between. The CDR3 extends over 14 amino acids. The CDR3 DNA reads as TGTGCCAGCAATACTAGGAGGGTCGCGGATACGCAGTATTTT. Its translation: CASNTRRVADTQYF.